Following are 27 T cell receptor beta chains from one sample sequenced in a study of T cell changes during pregnancy in multiple sclerosis. The method was immunoSEQ multiplex PCR; TCRdb's version includes in-frame clones alone and lacks a portion of them. The data hold tens of thousands of clones, with 80% to 95% observed a single time. The sequenced sample was peripheral blood, obtained in the first trimester of pregnancy. Receptors originate from a female donor with multiple sclerosis, enrolled in a pregnancy study.

The chain carries TRBV29-1 and TRBJ2-7; 7 nucleotides line up with TRBD2. The CDR3 contains 13 residues. The ends lost 7 bases at V and 3 bases at J; junction bases unmatched: 9. The germline CDR1 and CDR2 sequences are SQVTM and ANQGSEA. This chain's CDR3 is CSATSLDIYEQYF. CDR3 sequence (DNA): TGCAGCGCGACTAGCTTGGATATCTACGAGCAGTACTTC.

The chain recombines TRBV29-1 with TRBJ2-1; 7 bases fit TRBD1. This CDR3 region has 11 residues. The trim removed 5 bases at V and 6 bases at J, leaving 1 base unmatched. Germline V gene data show CDR1 as SQVTM and CDR2 as ANQGSEA. CDR3 DNA: TGCAGCGTTCGACAGGGCAATGAGCAGTTCTTC. This gives the protein CSVRQGNEQFF.

V is TRBV19 and J is TRBJ1-5; tentatively, D is TRBD1 (6 bases). This CDR3 contains 15 residues. The germline V gene has CDR1 LNHDA and CDR2 SQIVND (reference sequence). V dropped 4 bases and J dropped 6 bases, with 16 bases sitting between them. The CDR3 DNA is TGTGCCAGTAGTACCCGCCATCAAGGGGGTCAGCCCCAGCATTTT. Its protein product is CASSTRHQGGQPQHF.

The CDR3 region has the DNA TGCGCCAGCAGCCAAGTCGGGACTAGCGGATACAATGAGCAGTTCTTC. The encoded protein is CASSQVGTSGYNEQFF. V and J are TRBV4-3 and TRBJ2-1, with 11 nucleotides matching TRBD2. CDR3 length equals 16 residues. The J segment lost 4 bases and the V segment lost 1 base, leaving 3 bases of the junction unmatched. In germline, CDR1 is LGHNA, CDR2 YSLEER.

V and J are TRBV28 and TRBJ2-7, with 7 nucleotides matching TRBD1. This CDR3 is built from 15 residues. The trim removed 5 bases at V and 2 bases at J, leaving 9 bases unmatched. CDR1 is MDHEN and CDR2 is SYDVKM in the germline V gene. This CDR3 reads CASSVQTGSPYEQYF. In DNA form, the CDR3 reads TGTGCCAGCAGTGTACAGACAGGGAGCCCCTACGAGCAGTACTTC.

The V gene is TRBV27, the J gene TRBJ2-7; 12 nucleotides match TRBD2. Germline loops: CDR1 MNHEY, CDR2 SMNVEV (reference sequence). V lost 5 bases to trimming and J lost 3 bases; unmatched junction nucleotides: 8. This CDR3 has 16 amino acids. The CDR3 coding sequence is TGTGCCAGCAGTCCCATTAGGACTAGCGGGGTCTACGAGCAGTACTTC. The encoded protein is CASSPIRTSGVYEQYF.

V gene TRBV7-9 combines with J gene TRBJ2-7, with a weak D call TRBD1 (6 bases). V was pared by 5 bases and J by 4 bases, with 24 bases between. This CDR3 has 17 amino acids. CDR1 SEHNR and CDR2 FQNEAQ come from the germline V gene (reference sequence). The CDR3 is CASSPGWVPLGGYEQYF. CDR3 sequence (DNA): TGTGCCAGCAGCCCGGGATGGGTCCCCCTAGGGGGTTACGAGCAGTACTTC. Full variable domain (missing parts from reference TRBV7-9 and TRBJ2-7): DTGVSQNPRHKITKRGQNVTFRCDPISEHNRLYWYRQTLGQGPEFLTYFQNEAQLEKSRLLSDRFSAERPKGSFSTLEIQRTEQGDSAMYLCASSPGWVPLGGYEQYFGPGTRLTVT.

The count of this clone is one. V is TRBV5-4 and J is TRBJ2-7; D perhaps matches TRBD2 (6 bases). CDR1 SGHNT and CDR2 YYREEE come from the germline V gene (reference sequence). With 1 base removed from V and 7 bases from J, the gap between germline ends came to 18 bases. The CDR3 runs to 15 residues. The CDR3 DNA reads as TGTGCCAGCAGCTTGTCGTCCGGGAGAATAGAAGAGCAGTACTTC. Amino acids: CASSLSSGRIEEQYF.

This clone was seen once. This same CDR3 is encoded by further DNA sequences in the sample. The V and J genes are TRBV7-2 and TRBJ1-1; D not certain. This CDR3 spans 14 amino acids. Deletions cut 5 bases from V and 0 bases from J, with 10 bases between. CDR1 SGHTA and CDR2 FQGNSA come from the germline V gene. Here the CDR3 DNA reads TGTGCCAGCAGCCGAGAGGGTCTGAACACTGAAGCTTTCTTT. Protein product: CASSREGLNTEAFF.

The CDR3 here is CASSRGGSDYNEQFF. The CDR3 coding sequence is TGTGCCAGCAGCCGGGGCGGGAGTGATTACAATGAGCAGTTCTTC. The genes are TRBV5-4 and TRBJ2-1; 7 nucleotides line up with TRBD2. V gave up 4 bases and J gave up 4 bases; unmatched junction bases: 8. This CDR3 is built from 15 residues. Germline lookup yields CDR1 SGHNT and CDR2 YYREEE (reference sequence). The whole variable domain, remainder taken from reference TRBV5-4 and TRBJ2-1, is ETGVTQSPTHLIKTRGQQVTLRCSSQSGHNTVSWYQQALGQGPQFIFQYYREEENGRGNFPPRFSGLQFPNYSSELNVNALELDDSALYLCASSRGGSDYNEQFFGPGTRLTVL.

Here the CDR3 DNA reads TGTGCCAGCAGTGCAAGACAGGGGGCGAGCGAGCAGTACTTC. Translated: CASSARQGASEQYF. The chain is built from TRBV25-1 and TRBJ2-7; the match to TRBD1 covers 10 bases. The CDR3 loop spans 14 amino acids. V lost 4 bases to trimming and J lost 6 bases; unmatched junction nucleotides: 6. Germline CDR1 MGHDK, CDR2 SYGVNS.

CDR3 sequence reads: CASSRGGTDQETQYF. In DNA form, the CDR3 reads TGTGCCAGTTCCCGCGGGGGGACAGACCAAGAGACCCAGTACTTC. The chain is built from TRBV4-2 and TRBJ2-5; the D gene is possibly TRBD2 (8 bases). Trimming cost V 9 bases and J 0 bases, with 17 bases left between them. Germline-derived CDR1 and CDR2 are LGHNA and YNFKEQ. This CDR3 contains 15 residues.

V and J are TRBV7-2 and TRBJ1-2; TRBD1 agrees at 8 bases. After removal of 0 bases from V and 7 bases from J, the junction contained 7 bases not matched to a gene. Germline V gives CDR1 SGHTA, CDR2 FQGNSA. The CDR3 runs to 15 residues. DNA for the CDR3: TGTGCCAGCAGCTTAGCGCTCCCAGGGGGCAGTGGCTACACCTTC. It is translated as CASSLALPGGSGYTF.

This sequence joins TRBV6-4 and TRBJ2-3; 7 bases align to TRBD1. This CDR3 is 15 amino acids long. Germline values: CDR1 MRHNA, CDR2 SNTAGT. The trim removed 9 bases at V and 1 base at J, leaving 10 bases unmatched. CDR3 loop: CARGDDRVGTDTQYF. For the CDR3, the DNA is TGTGCCAGGGGCGATGACAGGGTTGGCACAGATACGCAGTATTTT.

The V and J genes are TRBV28 and TRBJ2-1; 14 bases are a match to TRBD2. J lost 10 bases, V lost 3 bases, and 2 bases had no gene match. This CDR3 has 14 residues. Germline CDR1 reads MDHEN; CDR2 reads SYDVKM. CDR3 in DNA: TGTGCCAGCAGTTTGGGACTAGCGGGAGACGAGCAGTTCTTC. Its protein product is CASSLGLAGDEQFF.

The V and J genes are TRBV27 and TRBJ2-2, with TRBD2 identical over 7 bases. Per the germline V gene, CDR1 is MNHEY and CDR2 is SMNVEV (reference sequence). The length of the CDR3 is 14 residues. J gave up 5 bases and V 6 bases, and 6 bases lay outside the gene matches. This CDR3 is CASRGDYTTGELFF. The CDR3 nucleotides are TGTGCCAGCAGAGGGGACTATACAACCGGGGAGCTGTTTTTT.

The chain recombines TRBV21-1 with TRBJ2-7; TRBD2 is the table's D call, not checked against the DNA. TRBV21-1 is recorded as a pseudogene. The CDR3 has 8 residues. The CDR3 nucleotides are TGTGCCAGCAGGGGTTGGAGGTTC. It specifies CASRGWRF.

The chain carries TRBV14 and TRBJ2-7; 7 nucleotides line up with TRBD2. The CDR3 is 14 residues long. The V and J ends lost 2 bases and 3 bases, in that order; junction bases with no gene match: 4. Germline V CDR1 and CDR2: SGHDN, FVKESK. The chain's CDR3 is CASSQPGRFYEQYF. The CDR3 nucleotides read TGTGCCAGCAGCCAACCCGGGAGGTTCTACGAGCAGTACTTC.

The CDR3 loop reads CASSVEAGGFTDTQYF. The CDR3 DNA reads as TGTGCCAGCAGCGTAGAGGCCGGGGGGTTCACAGATACGCAGTATTTT. The chain uses TRBV9 and TRBJ2-3, with 7 positions matching TRBD2. The CDR3 contains 16 residues. CDR1 and CDR2 (germline): SGDLS, YYNGEE. V was pared by 0 bases and J by 2 bases, with 6 bases of the junction left unmatched.

V is TRBV27 and J is TRBJ1-1, with D tentatively TRBD1 (6 bases). Germline V gene data show CDR1 as MNHEY and CDR2 as SMNVEV (reference sequence). The ends were cut back, 3 bases at V and 6 bases at J, with 14 bases in the middle. The CDR3 loop spans 14 amino acids. The CDR3 spells CASSFRGGNAEAFF. DNA of the CDR3: TGTGCCAGCAGTTTCAGAGGGGGAAACGCTGAAGCTTTCTTT.

The chain employs TRBV14 and TRBJ1-4, with 8 bases matching TRBD1. The CDR3 is made up of 16 amino acids. CDR1 and CDR2 from the germline V gene are SGHDN and FVKESK. Trimming cost V 4 bases and J 5 bases; bases outside gene matches: 9. The chain's CDR3 is CASSRRSGQVNEKLFF. The CDR3 DNA is TGTGCCAGCAGCCGAAGGTCGGGACAGGTGAATGAAAAACTGTTTTTT.

The CDR3 sequence is CASSSAGLIEAFF. The CDR3 nucleotides are TGTGCCAGCAGCTCGGCGGGGTTAATTGAAGCTTTCTTT. The rearrangement uses TRBV5-4 and TRBJ1-1; no firm D call. The V and J ends lost 3 bases and 7 bases respectively, with 13 bases between them. CDR1 and CDR2 (germline): SGHNT, YYREEE (reference sequence). CDR3 length: 13 residues.

The V gene is TRBV27, the J gene TRBJ2-3, with TRBD2 identical over 10 bases. CDR3 length: 15 amino acids. The germline CDR1 and CDR2 sequences are MNHEY and SMNVEV (reference sequence). V shed 6 bases, J shed 4 bases, and the junction held 7 bases outside the gene matches. The CDR3 reads CASSLAGERADTQYF. Here the CDR3 DNA reads TGTGCCAGCAGCCTAGCGGGAGAGAGGGCAGATACGCAGTATTTT.

This sequence joins TRBV27 and TRBJ2-2; TRBD2 aligns across 9 bases. J was trimmed by 5 bases and V by 7 bases; bases with no gene match: 8. The CDR3 has 15 residues. Germline assignment: CDR1 MNHEY and CDR2 SMNVEV (reference sequence). CDR3 loop: CASNPSGMGTGELFF. CDR3 nucleotides: TGTGCCAGCAATCCTAGCGGGATGGGGACCGGGGAGCTGTTTTTT.

The rearrangement uses TRBV19 and TRBJ2-3; 8 bases are a match to TRBD1. CDR3 length equals 15 residues. Germline assignment: CDR1 LNHDA and CDR2 SQIVND (reference sequence). The J segment lost 1 base and the V segment lost 5 bases, leaving 5 bases of the junction unmatched. CDR3 amino acids: CASSSPGQGTDTQYF. The CDR3 nucleotides are TGTGCCAGTAGTTCGCCGGGACAGGGCACAGATACGCAGTATTTT.

The chain combines TRBV28 with TRBJ1-5, with 7 nucleotides matching TRBD1. The V segment lost 5 bases and the J segment 2 bases; nucleotides outside the gene matches: 9. Germline V lookup: CDR1 MDHEN, CDR2 SYDVKM. The CDR3 length is 16 residues. CDR3 in DNA: TGTGCCAGCAGTCCACAGGGGATGATGGGCAATCAGCCCCAGCATTTT. Translated: CASSPQGMMGNQPQHF.

This chain uses TRBV5-4 with TRBJ2-5; 8 bases agree with TRBD1. This CDR3 contains 14 residues. CDR1 and CDR2 from the germline V gene are SGHNT and YYREEE (reference sequence). V lost 3 bases to trimming and J lost 4 bases; unmatched junction nucleotides: 5. The CDR3 is CASSWSRGRETQYF. The DNA for the CDR3 is TGTGCCAGCAGCTGGTCCAGGGGGCGAGAGACCCAGTACTTC.